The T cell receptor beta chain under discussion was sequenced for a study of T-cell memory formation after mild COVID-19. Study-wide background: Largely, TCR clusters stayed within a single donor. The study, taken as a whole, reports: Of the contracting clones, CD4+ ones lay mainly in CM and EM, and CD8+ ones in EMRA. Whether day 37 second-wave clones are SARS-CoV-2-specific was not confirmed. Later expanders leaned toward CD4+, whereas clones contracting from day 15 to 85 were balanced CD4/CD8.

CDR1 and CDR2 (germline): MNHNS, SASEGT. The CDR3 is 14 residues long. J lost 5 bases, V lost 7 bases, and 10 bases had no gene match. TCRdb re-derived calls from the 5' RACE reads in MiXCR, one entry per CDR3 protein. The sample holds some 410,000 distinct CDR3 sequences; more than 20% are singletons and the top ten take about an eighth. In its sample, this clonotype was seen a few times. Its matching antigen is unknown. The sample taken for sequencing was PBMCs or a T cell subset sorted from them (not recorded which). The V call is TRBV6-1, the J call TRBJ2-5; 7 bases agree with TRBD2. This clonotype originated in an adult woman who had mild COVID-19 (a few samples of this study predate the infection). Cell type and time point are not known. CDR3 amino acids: CASTGKRGGETQYF. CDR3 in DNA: TGTGCCAGCACGGGAAAGCGGGGAGGGGAGACCCAGTACTTC.